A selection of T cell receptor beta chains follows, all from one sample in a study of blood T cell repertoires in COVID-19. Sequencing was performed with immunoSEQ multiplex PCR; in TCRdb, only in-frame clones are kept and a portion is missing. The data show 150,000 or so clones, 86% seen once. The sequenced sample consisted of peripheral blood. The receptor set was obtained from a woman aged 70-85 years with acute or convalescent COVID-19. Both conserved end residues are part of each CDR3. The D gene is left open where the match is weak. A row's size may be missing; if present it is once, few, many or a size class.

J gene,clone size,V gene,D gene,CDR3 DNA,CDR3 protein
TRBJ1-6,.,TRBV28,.,TGTGCCCTCGGGACATCCGCCTCACCCCTCCACTTT,CALGTSASPLHF
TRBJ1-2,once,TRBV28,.,TGTGCCAGCAGTACGGGGGTTTCGAACTATGGCTACACCTTC,CASSTGVSNYGYTF
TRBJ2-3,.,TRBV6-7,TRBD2,TGTGCCAGCAGTTACTCGACTGTGTGGAGGACTAGCGGCACAGATACGCAGTATTTT,CASSYSTVWRTSGTDTQYF
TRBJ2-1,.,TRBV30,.,TGTGCCTGGGGATTCGGGGAGCAGTTCTTC,CAWGFGEQFF
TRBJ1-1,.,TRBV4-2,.,TGTGCCAGCACCGTTTCGGTGGGGGGAGCTCCTGAAGCTTTCTTT,CASTVSVGGAPEAFF
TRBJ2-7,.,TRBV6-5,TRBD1,TGTGCCAGCACGCAGGGGGCGGTGTACGAGCAGTACTTC,CASTQGAVYEQYF
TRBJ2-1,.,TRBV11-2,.,TGTGCCAGCAGCCTTTCGGGTCCCGCGGGGAATGAGCAGTTCTTC,CASSLSGPAGNEQFF
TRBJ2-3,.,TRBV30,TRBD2,TGTGCCTGGAGTGTAGGTAGACTAGCGAACACAGATACGCAGTATTTT,CAWSVGRLANTDTQYF
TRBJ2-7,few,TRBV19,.,TGTGCCAGTAGTATAGCGGTATCGGGTTACGCCTACGAGCAGTACTTC,CASSIAVSGYAYEQYF
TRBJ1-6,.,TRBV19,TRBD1,TGTGCCAGTAGCCTGGAGGACAGGGAGAGTTCACCCCTCCACTTT,CASSLEDRESSPLHF
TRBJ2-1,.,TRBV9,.,TGTGCCAGCAGCGTAACGCTAGTGGGGGGTGATGAGCAGTTCTTC,CASSVTLVGGDEQFF
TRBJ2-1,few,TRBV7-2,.,TGTGCCAGCAGCTTAGACTCGCAGGGGATTCGGAATGAGCAGTTCTTC,CASSLDSQGIRNEQFF
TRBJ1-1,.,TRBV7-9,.,TGTGCCAGCAGCCAACATGCGAACACTGAAGCTTTCTTT,CASSQHANTEAFF
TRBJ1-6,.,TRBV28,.,TGTGCCAGCAGTTCAGGACAGATTTATAATTCACCCCTCCACTTT,CASSSGQIYNSPLHF
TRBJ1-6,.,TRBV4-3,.,TGCGCCAGCAGCCAAGATTTCAATTCGGATAATTCACCCCTCCACTTT,CASSQDFNSDNSPLHF
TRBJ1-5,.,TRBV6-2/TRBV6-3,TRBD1,TGTGCCAGCAGCCTGGGACAGGCGAACAATCAGCCCCAGCATTTT,CASSLGQANNQPQHF
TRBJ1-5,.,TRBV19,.,TGTGCCAGTAGCCGCCCCCCCGACAGAAAACTTAATCAGCCCCAGCATTTT,CASSRPPDRKLNQPQHF
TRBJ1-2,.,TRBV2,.,TGTGCCAGCAGTGAGGGGGCGCGGAAGGGCTACACCTTC,CASSEGARKGYTF
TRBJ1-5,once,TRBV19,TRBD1,TGTGCCAGTAGGGACAGGGGGTTGAATCAGCCCCAGCATTTT,CASRDRGLNQPQHF
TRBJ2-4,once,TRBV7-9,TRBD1,TGTGCCAGCAGCTTCGACAGGGGCGCCAAAAACATTCAGTACTTC,CASSFDRGAKNIQYF
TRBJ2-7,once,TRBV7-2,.,TGTGCCAGCAGCTTAGTTGGACAGTATTCTATCGAGCAGTACTTC,CASSLVGQYSIEQYF
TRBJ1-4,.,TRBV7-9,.,TGTGCCAGCAGCTTAGATGGAGCAACTAATGAAAAACTGTTTTTT,CASSLDGATNEKLFF
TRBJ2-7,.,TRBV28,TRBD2,TGTGCCAGCAGTTTAGGGGGGCGGGAGGGCCTCTACGAGCAGTACTTC,CASSLGGREGLYEQYF
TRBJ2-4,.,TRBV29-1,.,TGCAGCGTTGAGGCCTGGGGGCTAAACATTCAGTACTTC,CSVEAWGLNIQYF
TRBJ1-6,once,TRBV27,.,TGTGCCAGCAGTTTTCAGGGGTTGGATAATTCACCCCTCCACTTT,CASSFQGLDNSPLHF
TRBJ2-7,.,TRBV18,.,TGTGCCAGCTCACCGTACCGGACTGATTACGAGCAGTACTTC,CASSPYRTDYEQYF
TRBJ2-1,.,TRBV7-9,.,TGTGCCAGCAGGACTACTTCCAATGAGCAGTTCTTC,CASRTTSNEQFF
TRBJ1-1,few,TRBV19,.,TGTGCCAGTACAAGGATCATAAACGAGGGTGAAGCTTTCTTT,CASTRIINEGEAFF
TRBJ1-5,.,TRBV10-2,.,TGCGCCAGCAGTGAGTCGATAGCCCAGGCGGGGATTCAGCCCCAGCATTTT,CASSESIAQAGIQPQHF
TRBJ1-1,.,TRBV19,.,TGTGCCACTGCTAGAAACAGGGTGTCCATGAACACTGAAGCTTTCTTT,CATARNRVSMNTEAFF
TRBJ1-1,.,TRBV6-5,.,TGTGCCAGCGGACTCGAAAGGGAGAGCACTGAAGCTTTCTTT,CASGLERESTEAFF
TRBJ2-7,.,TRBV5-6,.,TGTGCCAGCAGCTTTGCCCAGGGGTATATGTACGAGCAGTACTTC,CASSFAQGYMYEQYF
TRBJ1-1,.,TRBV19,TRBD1,TGTGCCAGTAGTCTCCTGGACAGGGCCACTGAAGCTTTCTTT,CASSLLDRATEAFF
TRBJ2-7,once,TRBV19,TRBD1,TGTGCCAGTAGTATTCCGGGACAGCACTACGAGCAGTACTTC,CASSIPGQHYEQYF
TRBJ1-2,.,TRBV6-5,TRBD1,TGTGCCAGCAGTTACTCCTGGGACAGGGCTAATGGCTACACCTTC,CASSYSWDRANGYTF
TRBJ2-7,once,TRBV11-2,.,TGTGCCAGCAGCTTAGTCTGGGGCAGGAACTACGAGCAGTACTTC,CASSLVWGRNYEQYF
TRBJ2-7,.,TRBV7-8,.,TGTGCCAGCAGCAAACCGGGGTTGGCCTACGAGCAGTACTTC,CASSKPGLAYEQYF
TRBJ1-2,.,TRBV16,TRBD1,TGTGCCAGCAGCCAATACAGGGGGCATGGCTACACCTTC,CASSQYRGHGYTF
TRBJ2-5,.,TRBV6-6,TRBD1,TGTGCCAGCAATCCCCGGACAGGTCGCCAAGAGACCCAGTACTTC,CASNPRTGRQETQYF
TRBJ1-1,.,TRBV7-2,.,TGTGCCAGCAGCGACGTGGACAGATTGAACACTGAAGCTTTCTTT,CASSDVDRLNTEAFF
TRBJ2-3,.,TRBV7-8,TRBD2,TGTGCCAGCAGCTTAGATAGAGCGGGGAGCACAGATACGCAGTATTTT,CASSLDRAGSTDTQYF
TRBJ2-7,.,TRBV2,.,TGTGCCAGCAATATGGCGGGCTGGGACGAGCAGTACTTC,CASNMAGWDEQYF